This paragraph covers one T cell receptor (beta chain) sequence. Patients having uncontrolled infection, another autoimmune disease, pregnancy or lactation were not included. Clinical symptoms, serum thyroxine, TRAb, thyroid ultrasound and orbital computed tomography informed diagnoses. These data come from a study of T cells in Graves' hyperthyroidism and ophthalmopathy. Looking at the study overall: Peripheral blood was obtained at initial diagnosis, preceding any treatment.

Amplification yielded TCR beta CDR3 regions, with RNA transcripts as the source. The HTBI set primed first-round TCR CDR3 RT-PCR. One entry per CDR3 protein, called by TCRdb with MiXCR from the multiplex PCR reads. The sample holds some 320,000 distinct CDR3 sequences; around 15% are singletons and the top ten take roughly 33%. J was trimmed by 3 bases and V by 4 bases; bases with no gene match: 3. The CDR3 has 13 residues. Germline V lookup: CDR1 DFQATT, CDR2 SNEGSKA (reference sequence). The chain joins TRBV20-1 to TRBJ2-1, with 7 bases identical to TRBD2. Sequences were obtained from blood. The clonotype was recovered from a woman aged 40-49 years with Graves' ophthalmopathy. This CDR3 is CSATRDYYNEQFF. The DNA of the CDR3 is TGCAGTGCTACTCGGGACTACTACAATGAGCAGTTCTTC.